These T cell receptor beta chains were read from a single sample in a study of esophageal squamous cell carcinoma under preoperative chemotherapy. TCRdb itself ran the PCR reads through MiXCR, one entry per CDR3 protein. The sample lists around 34,000 distinct CDR3 sequences; less than 65% were seen once. The sample was taken from a patient given preoperative chemotherapy. These receptors all stem from a human donor with esophageal squamous cell carcinoma. The donor label of this sample is uncertain. Each CDR3 is given with its conserved first and last residue. A D gene is named only where the DNA matches it firmly. For some rows the clone size is stated as once, few or many, or as a class when expanded; others skip it.

clone_size d_call j_call v_call cdr3_nt cdr3_aa
few TRBD1 TRBJ2-4 TRBV11-3 TGTGCCAGCAGCAACCGACAGGGGGCGGCCAAAAACATTCAGTACTTC CASSNRQGAAKNIQYF
- - TRBJ2-1 TRBV11-2 TGTGCCAGCACCCACACTGAGGAGCAGTTCTTC CASTHTEEQFF
- TRBD1 TRBJ2-3 TRBV6-4 TGTGCCAGCAGTGACTCGACAGGGGTGGACACCGGGGCGCAGTATTTT CASSDSTGVDTGAQYF
many TRBD1 TRBJ2-7 TRBV7-8 TGTGCCAGCAGCCACAGGGGCGCCTCCTACGAGCAGTACTTC CASSHRGASYEQYF
- - TRBJ2-2 TRBV7-2 TGTGCCAGCAGCGTCCTAGGGGGGGAATGCACAGGGAAGCAGTTTTTT CASSVLGGECTGKQFF
- TRBD2 TRBJ2-4 TRBV7-6 TGTGCCGGCAGCGGGCGGGGGGCCACAGACACTCAGTACTTC CAGSGRGATDTQYF
many TRBD1 TRBJ2-1 TRBV12-3/TRBV12-4 TGTGCCAGCAGTAACAGGGGGCATAATGAGCAGTTCTTC CASSNRGHNEQFF
many - TRBJ2-1 TRBV11-2 TGTGCCAGCAGCCCTCTGAGGGGGGGCGGAATGGGCTACGAGCAGTTCTTC CASSPLRGGGMGYEQFF
few TRBD2 TRBJ2-7 TRBV7-2 TGTGCCAGCAGTTATAGCGGGAGTTTGGGCCACGAGCAGTACTTC CASSYSGSLGHEQYF
few - TRBJ2-1 TRBV11-3 TGTGCCAGCGCCGAGGGCGCAAGCTCCTACAATGAGCAGTTCTTC CASAEGASSYNEQFF
many TRBD2 TRBJ2-1 TRBV4-2 TGTGCCAGCAGCCAGGGAACACTAGCGGGGTACAATGAGCAGTTCTTC CASSQGTLAGYNEQFF
many TRBD1 TRBJ1-2 TRBV27 TGTGCCAGCAGTAGCCGGGACAGCCACTATGGCTACACCTTC CASSSRDSHYGYTF
many - TRBJ2-3 TRBV12-3/TRBV12-4 TGTGCCAGCATGGGGCAGGGTCCTACGGGCACAGATACGCAGTATTTT CASMGQGPTGTDTQYF
large - TRBJ2-1 TRBV7-9 TGTGCCAGCAGCTTCTGGATGGATGAGCAGTTCTTC CASSFWMDEQFF
- - TRBJ2-5 TRBV18 TGTGCCAGCTCACGCCGGGGGAGTGAAATGATCAATGAGCAGTACTTC CASSRRGSEMINEQYF
medium-sized TRBD1 TRBJ2-3 TRBV7-9 TGTGCCAGCAGCTTCTTGTCGGACAGGTCGGGAGATACGCAGTATTTT CASSFLSDRSGDTQYF
- - TRBJ2-3 TRBV7-2 TGTGCCAGCAGCTCCTTCCGGGGCACAGATACGCAGTATTTT CASSSFRGTDTQYF
- - TRBJ2-3 TRBV7-2 TGTGCCAGGGGCCGTACACACAAAGATACGCAGTACTTT CARGRTHKDTQYF
many - TRBJ2-1 TRBV7-2 TGTGCCAGCAGCTGGTCGGTCAATGAGCAGTTCTTC CASSWSVNEQFF
- - TRBJ2-2 TRBV7-8 TGTGCCAGCCTCGGCCTAGGGGGTGTGAGCACAGATGCGCTGTTTTTT CASLGLGGVSTDALFF
many TRBD2 TRBJ2-3 TRBV27 TGTGCCAGCAGTCCCGGGACTAGCGGAAGAAAGACAGATACGCAGTATTTT CASSPGTSGRKTDTQYF
few - TRBJ2-5 TRBV12-3/TRBV12-4 TGTGCCAGCAGGGAGGTGGGCAGGGGTAAGGAGACCCAGTACTTC CASREVGRGKETQYF
- - TRBJ2-4 TRBV12-3/TRBV12-4 TGTGCCAGCCGTGCTACGGGGCGGGGAGCCAAAGACATTCAGTATTTC CASRATGRGAKDIQYF
- TRBD1 TRBJ2-1 TRBV7-2 TGTGCCAGCAGCTCACCCGGGACAGGGGAGACCCAGTTCTTC CASSSPGTGETQFF
- TRBD2 TRBJ2-3 TRBV12-3/TRBV12-4 TGTGCCAGCCGTACTACGGGGGGGGGGGCCAAAGATATGCAGTATTTT CASRTTGGGAKDMQYF
- TRBD2 TRBJ2-3 TRBV7-6 TGTGCGAGGAGCGGGGGGGGGTTCACAGATACGCAGTATTTT CARSGGGFTDTQYF
- - TRBJ2-5 TRBV4-1 TGCGCCAGCAGCCAAGAAGGGACTTTGAGGGAGACCCAGTACTTC CASSQEGTLRETQYF
- TRBD2 TRBJ2-3 TRBV7-8 TGTGCCAGCAGGAACCTAGCGGGCGGGCCCGGAGATACGCAGTACTTT CASRNLAGGPGDTQYF
once TRBD1 TRBJ1-1 TRBV7-2 TGTGCCAGCAGCCCCCCGGGACAGGGTACCCGGAACACTGAAGCTTTCTTT CASSPPGQGTRNTEAFF
- - TRBJ1-4 TRBV7-6 TGTGCCAGCAGCCGGACTCTGCAAGCAGAAAAACTGTTTTTT CASSRTLQAEKLFF
- TRBD2 TRBJ2-3 TRBV12-3/TRBV12-4 TGTGCCAGCAGTTGGGGCGGGAGAGGTGATACGCAGTATTTT CASSWGGRGDTQYF
many TRBD2 TRBJ2-2 TRBV6-4 TGTGCCAGCAGCCCCGGGACTAGCTCTGACACCGGGGAGCTGTTTTTT CASSPGTSSDTGELFF
- - TRBJ2-5 TRBV7-6 TGTGCGAGGCGCTCGGGCCGTGACCAAGAGACCCAGTACTTC CARRSGRDQETQYF
many TRBD1 TRBJ2-3 TRBV7-9 TGTGCCAGCAGCGCGGACAGGGCAGAAGATACGCAGTATTTT CASSADRAEDTQYF
many TRBD1 TRBJ1-1 TRBV12-3/TRBV12-4 TGTGCCAGCAGCCTTTACCGGACAGGTCTGAACACTGAAGCTTTCTTT CASSLYRTGLNTEAFF
- TRBD1 TRBJ2-3 TRBV7-8 TGTGCCAGCAGCGCAGGGGGTAGAGGCACAGACACGCAGTATTTC CASSAGGRGTDTQYF
many TRBD1 TRBJ2-5 TRBV11-3 TGTGCCAGCAGCCCAGGGGGCACAGAAGAGACCCAGTACTTC CASSPGGTEETQYF
medium-sized TRBD2 TRBJ2-1 TRBV7-3 TGTGCCAGCAGCCCGAGCGGGGGAACCTTCTACAATGAGCAGTTCTTC CASSPSGGTFYNEQFF
many - TRBJ2-7 TRBV7-8 TGTGCCAGCAGCTTAGCGGAGGCTAGGCGAGCTGCCTACGAGCAGTACTTC CASSLAEARRAAYEQYF